This TCR beta chain was sequenced for a study of blood T cell repertoires in COVID-19. Participants had their cohort set by participant-reported clinical history. Measured with immunoSEQ multiplex PCR; TCRdb has only the in-frame clones, and not every one. The data contain approximately 150,000 clones, around four fifths of them seen just once; the ten biggest clones take up approximately 3%. From germline, CDR1 is SGDLS and CDR2 YYNGEE. CDR3 length equals 13 residues. Trimming shortened V by 2 bases and J by 4 bases, and 9 bases separated the two germline ends. The sample holds many counts of this clone.

The rearrangement joins TRBV9 to TRBJ1-2; D is undetermined. This clonotype originated in a woman aged 50 to 60 with acute COVID-19. Sequenced input: PBMCs or T cells enriched from blood (not recorded which). The CDR3 protein is CASSVGEIYGYTF. In DNA, the CDR3 is TGTGCCAGCAGCGTCGGGGAGATCTATGGCTACACCTTC.